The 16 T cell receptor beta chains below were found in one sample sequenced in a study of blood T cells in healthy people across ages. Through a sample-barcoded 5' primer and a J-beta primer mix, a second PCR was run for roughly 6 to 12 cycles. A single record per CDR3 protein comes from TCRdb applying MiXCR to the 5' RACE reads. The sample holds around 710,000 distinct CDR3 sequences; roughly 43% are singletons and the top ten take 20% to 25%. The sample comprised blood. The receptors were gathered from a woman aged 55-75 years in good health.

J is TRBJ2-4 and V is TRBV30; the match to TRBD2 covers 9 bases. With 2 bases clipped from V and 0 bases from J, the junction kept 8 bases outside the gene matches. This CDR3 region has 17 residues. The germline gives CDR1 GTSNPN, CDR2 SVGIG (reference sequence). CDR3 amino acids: CAWSIAGAGKAKNIQYF. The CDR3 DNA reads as TGTGCCTGGAGTATAGCGGGGGCCGGAAAAGCCAAAAACATTCAGTACTTC. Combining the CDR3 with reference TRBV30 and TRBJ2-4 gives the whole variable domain SQTIHQWPATLVQPVGSPLSLECTVEGTSNPNLYWYRQAAGRGLQLLFYSVGIGQISSEVPQNLSASRPQDRQFILSSKKLLLSDSGFYLCAWSIAGAGKAKNIQYFGAGTRLSVL.

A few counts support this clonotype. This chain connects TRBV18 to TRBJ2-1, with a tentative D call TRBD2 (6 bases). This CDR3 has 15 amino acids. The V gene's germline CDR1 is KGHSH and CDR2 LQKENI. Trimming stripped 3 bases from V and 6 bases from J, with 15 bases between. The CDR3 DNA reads TGTGCCAGCTCACCGCGGGACTTAGCACCCAATGAGCAGTTCTTC. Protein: CASSPRDLAPNEQFF. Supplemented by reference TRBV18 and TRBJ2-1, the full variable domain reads NAGVMQNPRHLVRRRGQEARLRCSPMKGHSHVYWYRQLPEEGLKFMVYLQKENIIDESGMPKERFSAEFPKEGPSILRIQQVVRGDSAAYFCASSPRDLAPNEQFFGPGTRLTVL.

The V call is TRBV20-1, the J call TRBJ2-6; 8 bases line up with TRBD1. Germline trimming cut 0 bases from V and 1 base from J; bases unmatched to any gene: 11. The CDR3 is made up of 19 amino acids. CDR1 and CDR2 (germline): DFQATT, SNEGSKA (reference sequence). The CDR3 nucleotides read TGCAGTGCTAGAGATCGATCCAGGGGGCACACTTCTGGGGCCAACGTCCTGACTTTC. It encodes CSARDRSRGHTSGANVLTF.

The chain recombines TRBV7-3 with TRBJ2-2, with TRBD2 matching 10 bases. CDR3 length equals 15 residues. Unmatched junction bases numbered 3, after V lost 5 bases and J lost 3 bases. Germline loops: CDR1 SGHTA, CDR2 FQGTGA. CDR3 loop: CASSKAGGYTGELFF. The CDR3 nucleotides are TGTGCCAGCAGCAAAGCGGGAGGGTACACCGGGGAGCTGTTTTTT.

The CDR3 protein is CSAPLAGGTHEQYF. The CDR3 nucleotides read TGCAGTGCTCCACTAGCGGGAGGGACCCATGAGCAGTACTTC. The genes are TRBV20-1 and TRBJ2-5; 13 nucleotides agree with TRBD2. The CDR3 totals 14 residues. Germline lookup yields CDR1 DFQATT and CDR2 SNEGSKA (reference sequence). The trim removed 5 bases at V and 11 bases at J, leaving 11 bases unmatched.

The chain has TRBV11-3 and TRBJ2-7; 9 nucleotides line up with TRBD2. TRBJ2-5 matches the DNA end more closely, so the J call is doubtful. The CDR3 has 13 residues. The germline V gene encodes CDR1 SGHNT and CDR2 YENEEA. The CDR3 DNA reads TGTGCCAGCAGCCCGAGCGGGAGGAAGACCCAGTACTTC. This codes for CASSPSGRKTQYF.

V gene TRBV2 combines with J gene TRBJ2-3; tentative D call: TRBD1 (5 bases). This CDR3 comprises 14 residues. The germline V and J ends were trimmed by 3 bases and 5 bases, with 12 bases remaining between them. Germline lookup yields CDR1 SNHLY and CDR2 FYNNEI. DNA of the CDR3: TGTGCCAGCAGTGATCAGGGTTACGGAGATACGCAGTATTTT. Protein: CASSDQGYGDTQYF. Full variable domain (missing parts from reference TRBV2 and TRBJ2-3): EPEVTQTPSHQVTQMGQEVILRCVPISNHLYFYWYRQILGQKVEFLVSFYNNEISEKSEIFDDQFSVERPDGSNFTLKIRSTKLEDSAMYFCASSDQGYGDTQYFGPGTRLTVL.

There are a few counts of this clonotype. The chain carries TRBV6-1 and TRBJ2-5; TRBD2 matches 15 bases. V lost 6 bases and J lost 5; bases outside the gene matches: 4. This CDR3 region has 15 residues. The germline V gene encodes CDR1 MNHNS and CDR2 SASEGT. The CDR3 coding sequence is TGTGCCAGCAGAGGACTAGCGGGGGGGCGTGAGACCCAGTACTTC. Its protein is CASRGLAGGRETQYF.

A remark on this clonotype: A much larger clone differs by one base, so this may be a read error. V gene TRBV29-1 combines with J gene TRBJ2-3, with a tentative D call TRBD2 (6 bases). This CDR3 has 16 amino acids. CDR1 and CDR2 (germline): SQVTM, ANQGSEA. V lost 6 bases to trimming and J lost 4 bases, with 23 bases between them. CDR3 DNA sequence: TGCAGCGTGGTGGGCCTTGACGGGGGATCAGCAGATACGCAGTATTTT. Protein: CSVVGLDGGSADTQYF.

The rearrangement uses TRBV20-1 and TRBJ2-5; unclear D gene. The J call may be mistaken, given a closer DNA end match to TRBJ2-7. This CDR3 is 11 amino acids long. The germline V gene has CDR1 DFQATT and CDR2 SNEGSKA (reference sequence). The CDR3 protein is CSARGPNEQYF. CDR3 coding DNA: TGCAGTGCTAGAGGACCAAACGAGCAGTACTTC.

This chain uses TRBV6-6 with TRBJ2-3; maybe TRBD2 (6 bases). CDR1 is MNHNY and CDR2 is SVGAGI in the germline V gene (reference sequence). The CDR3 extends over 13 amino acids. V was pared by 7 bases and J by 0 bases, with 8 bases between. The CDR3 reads CASTSVSTDTQYF. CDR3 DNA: TGTGCCAGCACTAGCGTGAGCACAGATACGCAGTATTTT.

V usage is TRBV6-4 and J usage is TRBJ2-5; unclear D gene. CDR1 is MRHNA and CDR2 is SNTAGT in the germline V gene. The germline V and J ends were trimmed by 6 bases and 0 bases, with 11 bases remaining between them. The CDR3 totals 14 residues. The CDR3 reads CASSVAIYQETQYF. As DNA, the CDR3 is TGTGCCAGCAGCGTAGCAATCTACCAAGAGACCCAGTACTTC.

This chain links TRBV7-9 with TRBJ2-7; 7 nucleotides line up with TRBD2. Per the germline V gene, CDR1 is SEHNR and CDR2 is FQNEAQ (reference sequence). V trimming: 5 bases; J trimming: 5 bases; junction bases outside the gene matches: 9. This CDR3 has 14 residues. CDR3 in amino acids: CASSPGTNRDEQYF. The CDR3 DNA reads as TGTGCCAGCAGCCCGGGGACTAATCGGGACGAGCAGTACTTC.

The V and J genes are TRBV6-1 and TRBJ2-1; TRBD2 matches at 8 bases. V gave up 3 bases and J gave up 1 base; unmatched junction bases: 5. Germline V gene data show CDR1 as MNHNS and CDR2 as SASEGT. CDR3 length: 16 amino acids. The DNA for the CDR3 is TGTGCCAGCAGTGAGACTAGCGTCACGTCCTACAATGAGCAGTTCTTC. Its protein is CASSETSVTSYNEQFF.

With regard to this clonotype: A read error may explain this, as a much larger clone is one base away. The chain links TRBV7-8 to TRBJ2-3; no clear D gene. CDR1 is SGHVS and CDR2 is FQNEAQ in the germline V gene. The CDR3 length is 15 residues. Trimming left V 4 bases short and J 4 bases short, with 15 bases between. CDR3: CASSWAGSPADTQYF. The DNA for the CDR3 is TGTGCCAGCAGCTGGGCCGGGTCCCCAGCAGATACGCAGTATTTT.

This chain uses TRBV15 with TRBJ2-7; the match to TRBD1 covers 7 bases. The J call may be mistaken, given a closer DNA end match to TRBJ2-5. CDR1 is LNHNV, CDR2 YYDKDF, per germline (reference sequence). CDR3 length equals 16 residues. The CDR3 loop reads CATSRDLTGEWGTQYF. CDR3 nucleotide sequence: TGTGCCACCAGCAGAGATTTAACAGGGGAATGGGGGACCCAGTACTTC.